This is a list of T cell receptor beta chains from one sample in a study of shared clonotypes between healthy human individuals. Produced via immunoSEQ multiplex PCR; TCRdb's table is partial and in-frame only. The table records about 2 million clones, 85% to 95% of them present only once. Sequencing was done on a sample of naive CD8+ T cells sorted from blood. The source is a man aged 18 to 29 in good health. The CDR3 runs from the conserved cysteine through the conserved F or W. Fields, in order: V gene, CDR3 length, clone size, D gene, J gene, CDR3 DNA, CDR3 protein. A D gene is named only where the DNA matches it firmly. Clone size is given for some rows only: seen once, a few or many times, or a class if the clone is expanded.

v_gene: TRBV5-8; len: 15; abundance: -; d_gene: TRBD1; j_gene: TRBJ2-7; CDR3nt: TGTGCCAGCAGCTTGAGGACAGGGTCTGGTCGCGAGCAGTACTTC; CDR3aa: CASSLRTGSGREQYF
v_gene: TRBV28; len: 14; abundance: -; d_gene: -; j_gene: TRBJ2-7; CDR3nt: TGTGCCAGCAGTCTATATTTAGGGGCCGACGAGCAGTACTTC; CDR3aa: CASSLYLGADEQYF
v_gene: TRBV7-9; len: 17; abundance: -; d_gene: TRBD1; j_gene: TRBJ2-7; CDR3nt: TGTGCCAGCAGCTTCGGGTTCGGTATGGGACAGGGGTACGAGCAGTACTTC; CDR3aa: CASSFGFGMGQGYEQYF
v_gene: TRBV7-2; len: 13; abundance: once; d_gene: -; j_gene: TRBJ2-1; CDR3nt: TGTGCCAGCAGTTGGCTAGGACTCAATGAGCAGTTCTTC; CDR3aa: CASSWLGLNEQFF
v_gene: TRBV23-1; len: 15; abundance: once; d_gene: TRBD1; j_gene: TRBJ2-7; CDR3nt: TGCGCCAGCAGTCAACGATCGACAGGGGGCCCTGAGCAGTACTTC; CDR3aa: CASSQRSTGGPEQYF
v_gene: TRBV28; len: 13; abundance: -; d_gene: -; j_gene: TRBJ2-5; CDR3nt: TGTGCCAGCAGTTCCCCCAGACAAGAGACCCAGTACTTC; CDR3aa: CASSSPRQETQYF
v_gene: TRBV2; len: 15; abundance: -; d_gene: TRBD2; j_gene: TRBJ2-7; CDR3nt: TGTGCCAGCAGTGAGGGACTAGCGGGGACCTACGAGCAGTACTTC; CDR3aa: CASSEGLAGTYEQYF
v_gene: TRBV27; len: 16; abundance: -; d_gene: -; j_gene: TRBJ2-1; CDR3nt: TGTGCCAGCAGTCCCATCGCGGGGCGATCCTACAATGAGCAGTTCTTC; CDR3aa: CASSPIAGRSYNEQFF
v_gene: TRBV7-9; len: 13; abundance: -; d_gene: -; j_gene: TRBJ2-1; CDR3nt: TGTGCCAGCAACCCCCCGGGCTCCGGTGAGCAGTTCTTC; CDR3aa: CASNPPGSGEQFF
v_gene: TRBV7-2; len: 13; abundance: -; d_gene: -; j_gene: TRBJ2-3; CDR3nt: TGTGCCAGCAGGGGAGACCGAGCAGATACGCAGTATTTT; CDR3aa: CASRGDRADTQYF
v_gene: TRBV6-1; len: 15; abundance: -; d_gene: -; j_gene: TRBJ1-1; CDR3nt: TGTGCCAGCAGTCGGGCAGAACTCCTTTACACTGAAGCTTTCTTT; CDR3aa: CASSRAELLYTEAFF
v_gene: TRBV2; len: 14; abundance: -; d_gene: TRBD1; j_gene: TRBJ2-7; CDR3nt: TGTGCCAGCAGAGGGACAGGGGGCTCACTCGAGCAGTACTTC; CDR3aa: CASRGTGGSLEQYF
v_gene: TRBV14; len: 14; abundance: -; d_gene: -; j_gene: TRBJ2-5; CDR3nt: TGTGCCAGCAGCCACTGGGGGGTCCAAGAGACCCAGTACTTC; CDR3aa: CASSHWGVQETQYF
v_gene: TRBV27; len: 15; abundance: -; d_gene: TRBD1; j_gene: TRBJ1-1; CDR3nt: TGTGCCAGCAGTTTGGACAGGGCCGGCGACACTGAAGCTTTCTTT; CDR3aa: CASSLDRAGDTEAFF
v_gene: TRBV6-5; len: 13; abundance: -; d_gene: -; j_gene: TRBJ1-1; CDR3nt: TGTGCCAGCAGGGTCGGGGACGACACTGAAGCTTTCTTT; CDR3aa: CASRVGDDTEAFF
v_gene: TRBV19; len: 16; abundance: -; d_gene: -; j_gene: TRBJ1-5; CDR3nt: TGTGCCAGTAGTATGAGCGCACCTTATAGCAATCAGCCCCAGCATTTT; CDR3aa: CASSMSAPYSNQPQHF
v_gene: TRBV5-1; len: 14; abundance: -; d_gene: -; j_gene: TRBJ2-7; CDR3nt: TGCGCCAGCAGCTCGAGATGGGAGCCATACGAGCAGTACTTC; CDR3aa: CASSSRWEPYEQYF
v_gene: TRBV28; len: 14; abundance: -; d_gene: TRBD1; j_gene: TRBJ2-7; CDR3nt: TGTGCCAGCAGACCGGGGACAGAGAGCTACGAGCAGTACTTC; CDR3aa: CASRPGTESYEQYF
v_gene: TRBV7-2; len: 13; abundance: -; d_gene: -; j_gene: TRBJ2-1; CDR3nt: TGTGCCAGCAGTCGGGAGTCCTACAATGAGCAGTTCTTC; CDR3aa: CASSRESYNEQFF
v_gene: TRBV5-6; len: 13; abundance: -; d_gene: -; j_gene: TRBJ1-5; CDR3nt: TGTGCCAGCAGCTTAGGACAAAATCAGCCCCAGCATTTT; CDR3aa: CASSLGQNQPQHF
v_gene: TRBV28; len: 13; abundance: -; d_gene: -; j_gene: TRBJ1-5; CDR3nt: TGTGCCAGCAGCCAGGCTGGGGTTCAGCCCCAGCATTTT; CDR3aa: CASSQAGVQPQHF
v_gene: TRBV19; len: 13; abundance: -; d_gene: -; j_gene: TRBJ2-7; CDR3nt: TGTGCCAGTAGCAAGGAAGGTGCTTCCGAGCAGTACTTC; CDR3aa: CASSKEGASEQYF
v_gene: TRBV5-4; len: 18; abundance: -; d_gene: TRBD1; j_gene: TRBJ2-7; CDR3nt: TGTGCCAGCAGCTCCCGTGGGTTCGGCCGGGACAGGTCCTACGAGCAGTACTTC; CDR3aa: CASSSRGFGRDRSYEQYF
v_gene: TRBV30; len: 11; abundance: -; d_gene: -; j_gene: TRBJ2-7; CDR3nt: TGTGCCTGGGCTGCGGTCGACGAGCAGTACTTC; CDR3aa: CAWAAVDEQYF
v_gene: TRBV7-2; len: 16; abundance: -; d_gene: -; j_gene: TRBJ2-7; CDR3nt: TGTGCCAGCAGCTTAGCGTCTGGCGGCTATCCCTACGAGCAGTACTTC; CDR3aa: CASSLASGGYPYEQYF
v_gene: TRBV30; len: 14; abundance: -; d_gene: -; j_gene: TRBJ1-2; CDR3nt: TGTGCCTGGAGTCCTTTCCCCGAAGAGTATGGCTACACCTTC; CDR3aa: CAWSPFPEEYGYTF
v_gene: TRBV4-1; len: 19; abundance: -; d_gene: -; j_gene: TRBJ2-1; CDR3nt: TGCGCCAGCAGCCTGGCCGGGCTACAAAGGGGGACCTCCTACAATGAGCAGTTCTTC; CDR3aa: CASSLAGLQRGTSYNEQFF
v_gene: TRBV7-9; len: 15; abundance: -; d_gene: -; j_gene: TRBJ2-2; CDR3nt: TGTGCCAGCAGCCTTTCGTTTTGGGACACCGGGGAGCTGTTTTTT; CDR3aa: CASSLSFWDTGELFF
v_gene: TRBV27; len: 14; abundance: -; d_gene: TRBD1; j_gene: TRBJ1-6; CDR3nt: TGTGCCAGCAGTCCCCTGACAGGGAATTCACCCCTCCACTTT; CDR3aa: CASSPLTGNSPLHF
v_gene: TRBV6-4; len: 15; abundance: -; d_gene: -; j_gene: TRBJ2-7; CDR3nt: TGTGCCAGCAGGGTTCCGGGACCGAGAGTACTAGGGCAGTACTTC; CDR3aa: CASRVPGPRVLGQYF
v_gene: TRBV5-6; len: 13; abundance: -; d_gene: -; j_gene: TRBJ1-1; CDR3nt: TGTGCCAGCTTAGGGTGGGAGAACACTGAAGCTTTCTTT; CDR3aa: CASLGWENTEAFF
v_gene: TRBV6-6; len: 14; abundance: -; d_gene: -; j_gene: TRBJ1-1; CDR3nt: TGTGCCAGCAGTTACCTGGGGTTAAACACTGAAGCTTTCTTT; CDR3aa: CASSYLGLNTEAFF
v_gene: TRBV9; len: 11; abundance: -; d_gene: -; j_gene: TRBJ1-3; CDR3nt: TGTGCCAGCAGCGCCTTAGACACCATATATTTT; CDR3aa: CASSALDTIYF
v_gene: TRBV7-8; len: 11; abundance: -; d_gene: -; j_gene: TRBJ2-3; CDR3nt: TGTGCCAGCCTCGGTACAGATACGCAGTATTTT; CDR3aa: CASLGTDTQYF
v_gene: TRBV27; len: 16; abundance: -; d_gene: TRBD1; j_gene: TRBJ2-7; CDR3nt: TGTGCCAGCAGTTTATCCGCCGGGACAGGAACCTACGAGCAGTACTTC; CDR3aa: CASSLSAGTGTYEQYF
v_gene: TRBV4-1; len: 13; abundance: -; d_gene: -; j_gene: TRBJ1-4; CDR3nt: TGCGCCAGCAGCCAGGAACCACCAGAAAAACTGTTTTTT; CDR3aa: CASSQEPPEKLFF
v_gene: TRBV25-1; len: 12; abundance: once; d_gene: -; j_gene: TRBJ1-1; CDR3nt: TGTGCCAGCAGTCCAGGGTCCACTGAAGCTTTCTTT; CDR3aa: CASSPGSTEAFF
v_gene: TRBV27; len: 13; abundance: -; d_gene: -; j_gene: TRBJ1-2; CDR3nt: TGTGCCAGCAGGCGAGGAGAGGCTGATGGCTACACCTTC; CDR3aa: CASRRGEADGYTF
v_gene: TRBV11-2; len: 15; abundance: -; d_gene: -; j_gene: TRBJ2-7; CDR3nt: TGTGCCAGCAGCTTAGATTTCGGCAGGTCCTACGAGCAGTACTTC; CDR3aa: CASSLDFGRSYEQYF
v_gene: TRBV6-5; len: 16; abundance: -; d_gene: TRBD1; j_gene: TRBJ1-1; CDR3nt: TGTGCCAGCAGTTCGCTACAGGGGGCTGAGGGCACTGAAGCTTTCTTT; CDR3aa: CASSSLQGAEGTEAFF
v_gene: TRBV28; len: 14; abundance: -; d_gene: -; j_gene: TRBJ2-5; CDR3nt: TGTGCCAGCAGTTTGGAGGGCTACCAAGAGACCCAGTACTTC; CDR3aa: CASSLEGYQETQYF
v_gene: TRBV6-5; len: 15; abundance: -; d_gene: TRBD1; j_gene: TRBJ1-5; CDR3nt: TGTGCCAGCAGTCTGTCTGGACAGGGGCATCAGCCCCAGCATTTT; CDR3aa: CASSLSGQGHQPQHF
v_gene: TRBV7-9; len: 15; abundance: -; d_gene: TRBD1; j_gene: TRBJ2-5; CDR3nt: TGTGCCAGCAGCGTTAGGGAGACAGGGGGAGAGACCCAGTACTTC; CDR3aa: CASSVRETGGETQYF
v_gene: TRBV30; len: 12; abundance: -; d_gene: TRBD2; j_gene: TRBJ2-3; CDR3nt: TGTGCCTGGAGGGCGATAGCGGGCCCCCAGTATTTT; CDR3aa: CAWRAIAGPQYF